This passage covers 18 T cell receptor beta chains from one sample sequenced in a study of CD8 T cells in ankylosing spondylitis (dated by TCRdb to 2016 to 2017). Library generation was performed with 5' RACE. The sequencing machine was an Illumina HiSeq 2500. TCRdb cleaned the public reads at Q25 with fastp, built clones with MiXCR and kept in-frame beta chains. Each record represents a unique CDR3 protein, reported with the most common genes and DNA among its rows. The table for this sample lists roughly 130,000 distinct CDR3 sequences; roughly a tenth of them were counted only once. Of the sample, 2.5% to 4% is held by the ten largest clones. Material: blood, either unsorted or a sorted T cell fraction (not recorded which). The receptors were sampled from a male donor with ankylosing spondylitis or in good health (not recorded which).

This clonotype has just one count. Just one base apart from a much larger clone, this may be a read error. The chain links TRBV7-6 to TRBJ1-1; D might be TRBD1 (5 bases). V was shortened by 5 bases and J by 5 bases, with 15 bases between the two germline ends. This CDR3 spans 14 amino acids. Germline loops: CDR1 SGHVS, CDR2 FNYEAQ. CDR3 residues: CASSVRGSHTEAFF. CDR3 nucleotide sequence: TGTGCCAGCAGCGTGCGGGGGTCTCATACTGAAGCTTTCTTT.

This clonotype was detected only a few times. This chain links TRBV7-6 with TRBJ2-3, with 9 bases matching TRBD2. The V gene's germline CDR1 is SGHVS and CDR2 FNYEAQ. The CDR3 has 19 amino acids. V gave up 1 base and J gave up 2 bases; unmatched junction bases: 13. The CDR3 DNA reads TGTGCCAGCAGCTTAGGTTTCTCGACTAGCGGAGTCAACACAGATACGCAGTATTTT. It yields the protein CASSLGFSTSGVNTDTQYF.

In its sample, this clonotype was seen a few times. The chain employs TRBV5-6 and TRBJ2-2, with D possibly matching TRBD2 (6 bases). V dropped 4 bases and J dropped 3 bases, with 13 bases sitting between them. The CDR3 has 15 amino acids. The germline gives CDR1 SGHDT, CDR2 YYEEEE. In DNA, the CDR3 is TGTGCCAGCAGCGGCGGGATTCCTTACACCGGGGAGCTGTTTTTT. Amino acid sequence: CASSGGIPYTGELFF.

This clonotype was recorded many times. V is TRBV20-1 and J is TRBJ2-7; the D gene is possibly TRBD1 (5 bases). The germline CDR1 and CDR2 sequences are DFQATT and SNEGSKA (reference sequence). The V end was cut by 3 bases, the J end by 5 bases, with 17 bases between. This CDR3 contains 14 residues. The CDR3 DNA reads TGCAGTGCTAGGGTGGACACCTTTTTAGACGAGCAGTACTTC. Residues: CSARVDTFLDEQYF.

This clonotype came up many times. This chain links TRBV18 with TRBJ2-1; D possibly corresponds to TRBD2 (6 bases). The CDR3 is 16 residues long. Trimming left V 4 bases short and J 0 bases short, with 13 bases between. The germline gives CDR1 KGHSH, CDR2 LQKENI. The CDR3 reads CASSQLALGSYNEQFF. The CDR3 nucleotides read TGTGCCAGCTCACAACTAGCACTGGGCTCCTACAATGAGCAGTTCTTC.

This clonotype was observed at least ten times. CDR3 DNA: TGCAGTGCCCAAGTCTGGGACAAGAATCAGCCCCAGCATTTT. Translating it yields CSAQVWDKNQPQHF. V is TRBV20-1 and J is TRBJ1-5; weak D call: TRBD1 (6 bases). The CDR3 contains 14 residues. V lost 6 bases and J lost 4, with 16 bases in between. The germline V gene encodes CDR1 DFQATT and CDR2 SNEGSKA (reference sequence).

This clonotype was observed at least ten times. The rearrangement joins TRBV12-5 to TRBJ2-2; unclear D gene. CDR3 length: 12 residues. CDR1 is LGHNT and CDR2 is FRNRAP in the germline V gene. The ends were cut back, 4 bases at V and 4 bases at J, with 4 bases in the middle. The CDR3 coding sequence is TGTGCTAGTGGTTCGACCACCGGGGAGCTGTTTTTT. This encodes CASGSTTGELFF.

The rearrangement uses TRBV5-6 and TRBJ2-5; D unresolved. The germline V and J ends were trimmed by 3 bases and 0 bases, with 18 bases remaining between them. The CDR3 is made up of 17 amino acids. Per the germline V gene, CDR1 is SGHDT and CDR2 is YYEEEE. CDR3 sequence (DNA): TGTGCCAGCAGCTCCCTTAGTACTCCCCAGTACCAAGAGACCCAGTACTTC. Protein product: CASSSLSTPQYQETQYF.

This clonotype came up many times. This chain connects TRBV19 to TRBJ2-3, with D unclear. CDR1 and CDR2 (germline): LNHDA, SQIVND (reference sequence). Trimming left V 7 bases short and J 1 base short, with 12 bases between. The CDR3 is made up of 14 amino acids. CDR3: CASTEHLGTDTQYF. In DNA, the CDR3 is TGTGCCAGTACCGAACACCTAGGCACAGATACGCAGTATTTT.

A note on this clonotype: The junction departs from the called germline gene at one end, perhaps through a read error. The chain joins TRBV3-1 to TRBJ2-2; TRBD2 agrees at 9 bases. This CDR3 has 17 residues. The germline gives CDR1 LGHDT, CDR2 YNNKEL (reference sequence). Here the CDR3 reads CATSRPSGAGDTGELFF. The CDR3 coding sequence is TGTGCCACCAGCCGACCTAGCGGGGCCGGGGACACCGGGGAGCTGTTTTTT.

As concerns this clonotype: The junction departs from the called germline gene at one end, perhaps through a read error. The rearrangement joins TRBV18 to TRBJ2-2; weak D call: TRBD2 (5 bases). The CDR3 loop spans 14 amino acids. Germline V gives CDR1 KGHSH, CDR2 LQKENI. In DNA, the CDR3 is TGTGCCAGCTCACCGCACCAGAACACCGGGGAGCTGTTTTTC. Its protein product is CASSPHQNTGELFF.

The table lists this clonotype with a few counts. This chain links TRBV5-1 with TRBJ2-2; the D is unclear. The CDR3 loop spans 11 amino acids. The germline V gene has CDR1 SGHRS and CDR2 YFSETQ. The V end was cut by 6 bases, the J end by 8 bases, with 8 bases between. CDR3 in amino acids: CASTGPGELFF. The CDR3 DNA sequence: TGCGCCAGCACTGGGCCTGGGGAGCTGTTTTTT.

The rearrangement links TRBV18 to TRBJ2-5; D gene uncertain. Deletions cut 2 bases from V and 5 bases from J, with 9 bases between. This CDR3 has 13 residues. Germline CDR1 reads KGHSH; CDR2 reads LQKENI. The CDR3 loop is CASSPDLQETQYF. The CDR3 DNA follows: TGTGCCAGCTCACCAGACCTCCAGGAGACCCAGTACTTC.

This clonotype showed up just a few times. As DNA, the CDR3 is TGTGCCAGCAGCCAAGAGCGTTCCTTGGGGAATGAGCAGTTCTTC. Encoded protein: CASSQERSLGNEQFF. J is TRBJ2-1 and V is TRBV4-2; D ambiguous. There are 15 residues in the CDR3. Germline CDR1 LGHNA, CDR2 YNFKEQ. Trimming cost V 0 bases and J 7 bases, with 13 bases left between them.

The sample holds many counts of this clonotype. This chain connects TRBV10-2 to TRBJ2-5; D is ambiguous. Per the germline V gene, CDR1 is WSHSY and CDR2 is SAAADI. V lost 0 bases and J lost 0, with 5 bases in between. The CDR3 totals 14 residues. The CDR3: CASSESVYQETQYF. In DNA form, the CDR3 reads TGCGCCAGCAGTGAGTCGGTGTACCAAGAGACCCAGTACTTC.

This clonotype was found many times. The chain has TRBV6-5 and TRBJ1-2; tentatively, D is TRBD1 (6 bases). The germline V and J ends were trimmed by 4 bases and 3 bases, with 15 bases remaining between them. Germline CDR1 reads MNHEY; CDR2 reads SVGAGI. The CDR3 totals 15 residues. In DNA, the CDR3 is TGTGCCAGCAGTTTGAACGGGCCAGGGGACTATGGCTACACCTTC. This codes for CASSLNGPGDYGYTF.

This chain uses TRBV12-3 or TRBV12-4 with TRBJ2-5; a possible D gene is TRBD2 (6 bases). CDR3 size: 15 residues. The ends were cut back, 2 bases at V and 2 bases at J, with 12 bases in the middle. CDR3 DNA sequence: TGTGCCAGCAGTTTAAGGCTAGCGAGTCAAGAGACCCAGTACTTC. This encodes CASSLRLASQETQYF.

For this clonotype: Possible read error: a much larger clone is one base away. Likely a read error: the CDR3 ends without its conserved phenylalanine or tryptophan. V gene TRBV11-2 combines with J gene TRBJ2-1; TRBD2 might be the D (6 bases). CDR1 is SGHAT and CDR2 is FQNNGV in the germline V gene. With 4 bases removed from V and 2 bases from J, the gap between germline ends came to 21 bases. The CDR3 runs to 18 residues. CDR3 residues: CASSSRTLPSAAYNEQFY. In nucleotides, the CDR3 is TGTGCCAGCAGCTCCCGGACTCTCCCTAGCGCCGCCTACAATGAGCAGTTCTAC.